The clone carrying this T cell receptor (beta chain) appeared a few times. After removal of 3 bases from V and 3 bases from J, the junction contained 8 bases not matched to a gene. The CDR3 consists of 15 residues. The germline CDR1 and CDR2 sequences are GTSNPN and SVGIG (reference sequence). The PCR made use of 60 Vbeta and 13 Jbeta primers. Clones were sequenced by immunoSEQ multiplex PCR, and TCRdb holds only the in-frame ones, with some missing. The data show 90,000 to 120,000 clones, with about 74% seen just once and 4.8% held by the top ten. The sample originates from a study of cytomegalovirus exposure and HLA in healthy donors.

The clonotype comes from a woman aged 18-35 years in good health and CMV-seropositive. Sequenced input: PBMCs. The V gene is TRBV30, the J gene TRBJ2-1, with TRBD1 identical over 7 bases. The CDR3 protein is CAWSSRGTDYNEQFF. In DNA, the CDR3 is TGTGCCTGGAGCTCGAGAGGGACAGACTACAATGAGCAGTTCTTC.